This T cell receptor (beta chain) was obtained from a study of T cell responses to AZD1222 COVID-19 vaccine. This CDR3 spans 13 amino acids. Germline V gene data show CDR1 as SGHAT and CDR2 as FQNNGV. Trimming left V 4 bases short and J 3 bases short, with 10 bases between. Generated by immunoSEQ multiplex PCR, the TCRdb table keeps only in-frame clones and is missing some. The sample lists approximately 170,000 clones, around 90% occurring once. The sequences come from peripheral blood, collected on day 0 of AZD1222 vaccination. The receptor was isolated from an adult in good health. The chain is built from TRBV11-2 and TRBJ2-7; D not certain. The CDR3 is CASSSLLFYEQYF. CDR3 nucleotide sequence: TGTGCCAGCAGCTCCTTACTTTTCTACGAGCAGTACTTC.